This TCR beta chain was found in a study of T cells in Graves' hyperthyroidism and ophthalmopathy. Study-wide findings and caveats: Onset of ophthalmopathy came a median around 7.1 months after the model predicted it. Most clonotypes expanded in the thyroid (above 0.001) were also present in blood.

Patients with uncontrolled infections, other autoimmune diseases, pregnancy or lactation were excluded. Together with thyroid ultrasound, orbital computed tomography, serum thyroxine and TRAb, clinical symptoms were used for diagnoses. Trimming removed 5 bases from V and 4 bases from J, with 20 bases in between. CDR3 size: 15 residues. Germline V gene data show CDR1 as SQVTM and CDR2 as ANQGSEA. This clonotype was found once. Its target is unknown. TCR beta CDR3 regions were amplified from RNA. TCR CDR3 regions were first amplified by RT-PCR with HTBI primers. TCRdb reanalysed the multiplex PCR reads using MiXCR and keeps one entry per CDR3 protein. Of 650,000 to 800,000 distinct CDR3 sequences detected, 45% appear once; the ten largest clones hold 6.5% to 9%.

The sequence was obtained from an adult man with Graves' disease, either hyperthyroidism or ophthalmopathy (not recorded which). Sequencing was done on a sample of peripheral blood or thyroid tissue (not recorded which). The chain recombines TRBV29-1 with TRBJ1-2; a weak D match, TRBD1 (6 bases). The CDR3 coding sequence is TGCAGCGTTAGGGCGGGACACCCGTTTCGCTATGGCTACACCTTC. This gives the protein CSVRAGHPFRYGYTF.